One and the same sample provided the 22 T cell receptor beta chains below, sequenced in a study of graft-versus-host responses after intestinal transplantation. Using immunoSEQ multiplex PCR, the repertoire was profiled, and TCRdb retains in-frame clones only, with some absent. The table includes 140,000 or so clones, 80% to 95% detected once. Their antigens remain unidentified. Material: unstimulated CD4+ T cells sorted from spleen or lymph node cells, obtained before intestinal transplant. The receptor source for this set is a human donor who received an intestinal transplant.

The rearrangement links TRBV7-2 to TRBJ1-1; possible D gene TRBD1, 5 bases. The CDR3 spans 18 residues. The germline CDR1 and CDR2 sequences are SGHTA and FQGNSA. Trimming took 1 base from V and 7 from J, leaving 25 bases between them. The CDR3 nucleotides read TGTGCCAGCAGCTTAGTCTTGTCGGGGAACGGGGGAGAAGGTGAAGCTTTCTTT. It translates to CASSLVLSGNGGEGEAFF.

The V and J genes are TRBV2 and TRBJ2-5, with D uncertain. Per the germline V gene, CDR1 is SNHLY and CDR2 is FYNNEI. V gave up 4 bases and J gave up 4 bases, with 13 bases separating them. The CDR3 length is 14 residues. CDR3 region: CASSVQRDGETQYF. The CDR3 DNA reads as TGTGCCAGCAGTGTCCAACGAGACGGAGAGACCCAGTACTTC.

The genes are TRBV25-1 and TRBJ2-7; 10 positions agree with TRBD2. The germline gives CDR1 MGHDK, CDR2 SYGVNS. Trimming removed 6 bases from V and 3 bases from J; junction bases left unmatched: 5. There are 14 residues in the CDR3. This chain's CDR3 is CASSFSGRNYEQYF. CDR3 bases: TGTGCCAGCAGCTTTAGCGGGAGGAACTACGAGCAGTACTTC.

The DNA for the CDR3 is TGTGCCAGCAGCCAACGGGGCTTATACTACACGCAGTATTTT. This gives the protein CASSQRGLYYTQYF. The chain uses TRBV14 and TRBJ2-3, with D possibly called TRBD1 or TRBD2 (5 bases each). CDR1 is SGHDN, CDR2 FVKESK, per germline. V lost 2 bases and J lost 9, with 15 bases in between. The CDR3 runs to 14 residues.

The rearrangement uses TRBV30 and TRBJ1-5; weak D call: TRBD1 (5 bases). The CDR3 has 14 amino acids. Trimming took 1 base from V and 0 from J, leaving 7 bases between them. CDR1 GTSNPN and CDR2 SVGIG come from the germline V gene (reference sequence). DNA of the CDR3: TGTGCCTGGAGTGGGGGGTATAGCAATCAGCCCCAGCATTTT. This gives the protein CAWSGGYSNQPQHF. Drawing the rest from reference TRBV30 and TRBJ1-5, the complete variable domain is SQTIHQWPATLVQPVGSPLSLECTVEGTSNPNLYWYRQAAGRGLQLLFYSVGIGQISSEVPQNLSASRPQDRQFILSSKKLLLSDSGFYLCAWSGGYSNQPQHFGDGTRLSIL.

The chain carries TRBV6-1 and TRBJ2-3, with D maybe TRBD1 (6 bases). The CDR3 is made up of 17 amino acids. Per germline, CDR1 MNHNS and CDR2 SASEGT. The V end lost 1 base, the J end lost 0 bases, and 14 bases lay between the germline ends. CDR3 residues: CASSEGRGPGSTDTQYF. In DNA form, the CDR3 reads TGTGCCAGCAGTGAAGGCAGGGGCCCCGGAAGCACAGATACGCAGTATTTT.

V usage is TRBV9 and J usage is TRBJ1-4; D perhaps matches TRBD1 (6 bases). This CDR3 has 13 amino acids. Trimming removed 4 bases at V and 4 bases at J, with 8 bases between. Germline CDR1 reads SGDLS; CDR2 reads YYNGEE. This CDR3 is CASSRGINEKLFF. Written as DNA, the CDR3 is TGTGCCAGCAGCAGGGGGATTAATGAAAAACTGTTTTTT.

This clone was found once. The chain is built from TRBV19 and TRBJ1-1, with D possibly matching TRBD1 (5 bases). The V end lost 10 bases, the J end lost 0 bases, and 12 bases lay between the germline ends. Germline V gives CDR1 LNHDA, CDR2 SQIVND (reference sequence). There are 13 residues in the CDR3. CDR3 in amino acids: CATSAGLNTEAFF. CDR3 DNA sequence: TGTGCCACCTCGGCAGGGTTGAACACTGAAGCTTTCTTT.

In its sample, this clone was seen a few times. The chain has TRBV6-5 and TRBJ2-7, with 9 nucleotides matching TRBD2. Germline loops: CDR1 MNHEY, CDR2 SVGAGI. J lost 7 bases, V lost 1 base, and 8 bases had no gene match. CDR3 length: 15 amino acids. The CDR3 region is CASSYLAGGPREQYF. The DNA for the CDR3 is TGTGCCAGCAGTTACTTGGCGGGAGGGCCTCGGGAGCAGTACTTC.

The chain combines TRBV13 with TRBJ2-4; D is ambiguous. The CDR3 runs 14 residues. Germline loops: CDR1 PRHDT, CDR2 FYEKMQ (reference sequence). V dropped 4 bases and J dropped 7 bases, with 14 bases sitting between them. DNA for the CDR3: TGTGCCAGCAGCTGGGGTATGGGCTACAACATTCAGTACTTC. This translates into CASSWGMGYNIQYF.

V and J are TRBV5-1 and TRBJ2-1; D may be TRBD1 or TRBD2 (5 bases each). The V gene lost 7 bases and the J gene lost 8 bases, with 10 bases spanning the gap. The CDR3 spans 11 residues. Germline assignment: CDR1 SGHRS and CDR2 YFSETQ. CDR3 residues: CASSEGYEQFF. CDR3 DNA: TGCGCCAGCTCTGAGGGGTATGAGCAGTTCTTC.

The J gene is TRBJ2-3, the V gene TRBV6-6, with D hard to call. The V end lost 0 bases, the J end lost 0 bases, and 4 bases lay between the germline ends. This CDR3 has 14 amino acids. The V gene's germline CDR1 is MNHNY and CDR2 SVGAGI (reference sequence). CDR3 loop: CASSYSGSTDTQYF. The CDR3 region has the DNA TGTGCCAGCAGTTACTCGGGCAGCACAGATACGCAGTATTTT.

The chain recombines TRBV14 with TRBJ2-7, with TRBD2 as a possible D gene (6 bases). V lost 6 bases and J lost 2, with 14 bases in between. Germline V CDR1 and CDR2: SGHDN, FVKESK. CDR3 length equals 14 residues. DNA of the CDR3: TGTGCCAGCAGTCCCCTGACTAGTCCCTACGAGCAGTACTTC. It specifies CASSPLTSPYEQYF.

The chain recombines TRBV10-3 with TRBJ2-5; 8 bases line up with TRBD2. CDR1 is ENHRY and CDR2 is SYGVKD in the germline V gene. V lost 0 bases and J lost 1; bases outside the gene matches: 1. The CDR3 spans 15 residues. The CDR3 sequence: CAISESRGGQETQYF. As DNA, the CDR3 is TGTGCCATCAGTGAGTCTCGGGGGGGCCAAGAGACCCAGTACTTC.

The chain couples TRBV6-1 to TRBJ2-1; D possibly uses TRBD1 or TRBD2 (5 bases each). This CDR3 comprises 15 residues. CDR1 is MNHNS, CDR2 SASEGT, per germline. V lost 6 bases and J lost 5, with 17 bases in between. The CDR3, as DNA: TGTGCCAGCAGCCCACGCCCTCGAGGGGACAATGAGCAGTTCTTC. Translation gives CASSPRPRGDNEQFF.

Only one count was recorded for this clone. CDR3 in DNA: TGTGCCAGCAGGAGGACTAGCGGTTTGAACACCGGGGAGCTGTTTTTT. Translating it yields CASRRTSGLNTGELFF. The chain uses TRBV11-1 and TRBJ2-2; 10 bases are a match to TRBD2. CDR1 is SGHAT, CDR2 FQDESV, per germline (reference sequence). The junction had 5 bases not matched to a gene; V was cut back by 6 bases and J by 1 base. The CDR3 contains 16 residues.

Here the CDR3 DNA reads TGTGCCAGCACCCTGCTGCAGGGGGCTTGGGGCTACACCTTC. Its translation: CASTLLQGAWGYTF. The J gene is TRBJ1-2, the V gene TRBV28; 8 nucleotides line up with TRBD1. Germline loops: CDR1 MDHEN, CDR2 SYDVKM. CDR3 length: 14 residues. The V segment lost 7 bases and the J segment 8 bases; nucleotides outside the gene matches: 12.

The chain uses TRBV19 and TRBJ2-5, with D uncertain. This CDR3 has 13 residues. V gave up 5 bases and J gave up 5 bases, with 12 bases separating them. The germline gives CDR1 LNHDA, CDR2 SQIVND (reference sequence). CDR3 amino acids: CASSARGEETQYF. The CDR3 region has the DNA TGTGCCAGTAGTGCCCGAGGAGAGGAGACCCAGTACTTC.

This chain connects TRBV27 to TRBJ2-3; 10 positions match TRBD1. The germline CDR1 and CDR2 sequences are MNHEY and SMNVEV (reference sequence). The CDR3 extends over 18 amino acids. V lost 5 bases and J lost 5; bases outside the gene matches: 16. The CDR3, as DNA: TGTGCCAGCAGTCTAAGGCGACAGGGGGCAGGGTTAGGAGATACGCAGTATTTT. It encodes CASSLRRQGAGLGDTQYF.

The V call is TRBV7-2, the J call TRBJ2-3, with D possibly TRBD2 on 6 matching bases. Trimming took 4 bases from V and 0 from J, leaving 17 bases between them. The V gene's germline CDR1 is SGHTA and CDR2 FQGNSA. This CDR3 comprises 17 residues. CDR3 nucleotide sequence: TGTGCCAGCAGCTCCATGGGGGGAGGACGAAGCACAGATACGCAGTATTTT. This codes for CASSSMGGGRSTDTQYF.

The chain recombines TRBV6-5 with TRBJ2-7, with D possibly TRBD1 on 5 matching bases. Trimming took 9 bases from V and 3 from J, leaving 15 bases between them. The CDR3 totals 13 residues. Germline V gene sequence: CDR1 MNHEY, CDR2 SVGAGI. The CDR3 sequence is CASRQRPNYEQYF. The CDR3 bases are TGTGCCAGTCGACAGCGCCCCAACTACGAGCAGTACTTC.

This chain joins TRBV25-1 and TRBJ2-3, with D possibly called TRBD1 or TRBD2 (5 bases each). The CDR3 has 13 residues. The V and J ends lost 8 bases and 2 bases respectively, with 11 bases between them. Germline CDR1 is MGHDK and CDR2 is SYGVNS. The CDR3: CASRDRATDTQYF. The DNA of the CDR3 is TGTGCCAGCCGGGACCGCGCCACAGATACGCAGTATTTT.